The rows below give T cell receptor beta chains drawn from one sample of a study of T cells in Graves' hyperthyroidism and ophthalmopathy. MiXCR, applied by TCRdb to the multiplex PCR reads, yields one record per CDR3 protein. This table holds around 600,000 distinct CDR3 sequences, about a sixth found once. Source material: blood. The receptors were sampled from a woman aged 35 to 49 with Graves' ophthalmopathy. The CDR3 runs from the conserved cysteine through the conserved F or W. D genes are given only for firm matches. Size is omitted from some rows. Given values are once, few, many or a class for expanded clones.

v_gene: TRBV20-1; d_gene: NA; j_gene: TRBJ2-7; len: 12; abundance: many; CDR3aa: CSAPRGSYEQYF; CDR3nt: TGCAGTGCCCCCAGGGGTTCCTACGAGCAGTACTTC
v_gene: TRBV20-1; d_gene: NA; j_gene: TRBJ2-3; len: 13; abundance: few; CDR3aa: CSAPLQGTDTQYF; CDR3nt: TGCAGTGCTCCTCTCCAGGGCACAGATACGCAGTATTTT
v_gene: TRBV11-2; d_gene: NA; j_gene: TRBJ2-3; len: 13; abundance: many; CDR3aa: CASSLDRGDTQYF; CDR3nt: TGTGCCAGCAGCTTAGATCGCGGAGATACGCAGTATTTT
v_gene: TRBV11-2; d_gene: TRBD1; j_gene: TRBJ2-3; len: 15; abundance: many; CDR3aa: CASSNLTGRTDTQYF; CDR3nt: TGTGCCAGCAGCAACTTGACAGGGCGCACAGATACGCAGTATTTT
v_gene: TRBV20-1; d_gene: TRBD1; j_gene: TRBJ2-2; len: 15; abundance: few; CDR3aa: CSAREGGQGAGELFF; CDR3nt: TGCAGTGCTAGAGAGGGCGGTCAGGGGGCCGGGGAGCTGTTTTTT
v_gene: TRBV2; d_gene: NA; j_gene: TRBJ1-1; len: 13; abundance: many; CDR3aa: CASRQGQSLEAFF; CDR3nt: TGTGCCAGCAGACAAGGACAGAGCTTGGAAGCTTTCTTT
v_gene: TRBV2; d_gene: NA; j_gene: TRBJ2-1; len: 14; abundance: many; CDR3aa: CASKEDSSYNEQFF; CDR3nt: TGTGCCAGCAAGGAGGACAGCTCCTACAATGAGCAGTTCTTC
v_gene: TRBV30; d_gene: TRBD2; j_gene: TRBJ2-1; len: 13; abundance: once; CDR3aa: CAWGLAGVNEQFF; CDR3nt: TGTGCCTGGGGACTAGCGGGAGTCAATGAGCAGTTCTTC
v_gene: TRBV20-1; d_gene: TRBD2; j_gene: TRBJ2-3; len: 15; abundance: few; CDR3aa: CSASQREGSTDTQYF; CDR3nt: TGCAGTGCTTCCCAGCGGGAGGGAAGCACAGATACGCAGTATTTT
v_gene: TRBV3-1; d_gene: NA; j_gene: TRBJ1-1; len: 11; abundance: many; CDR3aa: CASSEGGKAFF; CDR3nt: TGTGCCAGCAGCGAGGGGGGTAAGGCTTTCTTT
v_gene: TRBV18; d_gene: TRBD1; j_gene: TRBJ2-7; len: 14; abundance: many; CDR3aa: CASSTQGTPYEQYF; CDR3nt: TGTGCCAGCTCAACACAGGGGACACCATACGAGCAGTACTTC
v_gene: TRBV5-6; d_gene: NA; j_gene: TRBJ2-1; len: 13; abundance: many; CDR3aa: CASSQEQYNEQFF; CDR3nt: TGTGCCAGCAGCCAGGAGCAATACAATGAGCAGTTCTTC
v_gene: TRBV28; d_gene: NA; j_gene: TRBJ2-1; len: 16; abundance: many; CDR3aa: CASSFKGQRNNNEQFF; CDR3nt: TGTGCCAGCAGTTTCAAGGGTCAGCGGAACAACAATGAGCAGTTCTTC
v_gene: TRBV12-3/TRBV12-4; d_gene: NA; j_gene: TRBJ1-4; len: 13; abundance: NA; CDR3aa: CASSLDGGRKLFF; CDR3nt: TGTGCCAGCAGTTTAGATGGGGGTAGGAAACTGTTTTTT